One sample yielded the 22 T cell receptor beta chains listed below, sequenced in a study of early stage breast cancer tumors (dated by TCRdb to 2016 to 2017). To prepare the library, the immunoSEQ multiplex PCR assay was applied. Held by TCRdb, this immuneACCESS table contains in-frame sequences only and omits some clones. Under half of the omission traces to an unresolved V gene where checked; the cause of the rest is unknown. The sample table records tens of thousands of clones; about 68% of these occur just once. The ten largest account for less than 7.5% of the sample. The sample consisted of blood. These receptor sequences come from a person between 60 and 69 years old with breast cancer.

The chain links TRBV18 to TRBJ1-5, with a possible D match to TRBD1 (6 bases). Germline V lookup: CDR1 KGHSH, CDR2 LQKENI. The CDR3 is 15 residues long. The V gene lost 4 bases and the J gene lost 3 bases, with 13 bases spanning the gap. CDR3 loop: CASSHRGQINQPQHF. CDR3 DNA: TGTGCCAGCTCACACCGAGGACAGATCAATCAGCCCCAGCATTTT.

This chain links TRBV27 with TRBJ2-3, with a possible D match to TRBD1 (6 bases). CDR3 length equals 16 residues. The germline V gene has CDR1 MNHEY and CDR2 SMNVEV (reference sequence). The V end lost 5 bases, the J end lost 2 bases, and 17 bases lay between the germline ends. In nucleotides, the CDR3 is TGTGCCAGCAGTCGCAGGGGTACCCCACCCACAGATACGCAGTATTTT. Protein sequence: CASSRRGTPPTDTQYF.

This clone appeared a few times. This chain joins TRBV19 and TRBJ2-7; 8 positions agree with TRBD2. V lost 4 bases, J lost 9 bases, and 11 bases stayed unmatched. In germline, CDR1 is LNHDA, CDR2 SQIVND (reference sequence). The length of the CDR3 is 14 residues. CDR3 DNA: TGTGCCAGTAGTAGCGGGGGGAATAACGACGCGCAGTACTTC. It specifies CASSSGGNNDAQYF.

The chain employs TRBV7-8 and TRBJ2-1, with D maybe TRBD2 (6 bases). The CDR3 runs to 15 residues. Germline V gives CDR1 SGHVS, CDR2 FQNEAQ. V was trimmed by 4 bases and J by 5 bases, leaving 15 bases between them. CDR3 nucleotides: TGTGCCAGCAGCTATCAGGGACTCCTTAACAATGAGCAGTTCTTC. This sequence encodes CASSYQGLLNNEQFF. The full variable domain, rest sourced from reference TRBV7-8 and TRBJ2-1, is GAGVSQSPRYKVAKRGQDVALRCDPISGHVSLFWYQQALGQGPEFLTYFQNEAQLDKSGLPSDRFFAERPEGSVSTLKIQRTQQEDSAVYLCASSYQGLLNNEQFFGPGTRLTVL.

CDR3 loop: CAITEGPQRSPLHF. The CDR3 nucleotides are TGTGCCATCACCGAAGGCCCACAGAGGTCACCCCTCCACTTT. This sequence joins TRBV10-3 and TRBJ1-6; D not resolved. CDR3 length: 14 residues. Germline loops: CDR1 ENHRY, CDR2 SYGVKD. V was clipped by 7 bases and J by 10 bases, with 17 bases between them.

The chain combines TRBV6-1 with TRBJ2-2; D might be TRBD1 (6 bases). Looked up from germline, CDR1 is MNHNS and CDR2 is SASEGT. The length of the CDR3 is 15 residues. Trimming shortened V by 3 bases and J by 2 bases, and 10 bases separated the two germline ends. CDR3 in amino acids: CASSEPGENTGELFF. The DNA of the CDR3 is TGTGCCAGCAGTGAGCCAGGGGAAAACACCGGGGAGCTGTTTTTT.

The CDR3 nucleotides are TGTGCCAGCAGCTTTCGGCCTACGGGCGGGGAGCTGTTTTTT. Its translation: CASSFRPTGGELFF. The chain is built from TRBV11-2 and TRBJ2-2; D not certain. The CDR3 has 14 residues. Germline CDR1 and CDR2: SGHAT and FQNNGV. Trimming took off 3 bases at V and 7 bases at J, with 12 bases between the two ends.

This rearrangement joins TRBV5-4 to TRBJ1-2, with 11 bases aligning to TRBD1. Trimming cost V 5 bases and J 5 bases; bases outside gene matches: 5. The CDR3 extends over 14 amino acids. The germline CDR1 and CDR2 sequences are SGHNT and YYREEE (reference sequence). CDR3 sequence: CASRPGQGAYGYTF. For the CDR3, the DNA is TGTGCCAGCAGGCCAGGACAGGGGGCTTATGGCTACACCTTC.

The chain combines TRBV30 with TRBJ1-5; 8 nucleotides agree with TRBD1. Germline lookup yields CDR1 GTSNPN and CDR2 SVGIG (reference sequence). V shed 0 bases, J shed 2 bases, and the junction held 3 bases outside the gene matches. This CDR3 spans 15 amino acids. The CDR3 sequence: CAWSVQGGRNQPQHF. The DNA of the CDR3 is TGTGCCTGGAGTGTACAGGGGGGCCGCAATCAGCCCCAGCATTTT. Based on the CDR3 plus reference TRBV30 and TRBJ1-5, the full variable domain is SQTIHQWPATLVQPVGSPLSLECTVEGTSNPNLYWYRQAAGRGLQLLFYSVGIGQISSEVPQNLSASRPQDRQFILSSKKLLLSDSGFYLCAWSVQGGRNQPQHFGDGTRLSIL.

The V call is TRBV18, the J call TRBJ1-5; 11 nucleotides line up with TRBD1. This CDR3 has 16 amino acids. The V and J ends lost 4 bases and 1 base, in that order; junction bases with no gene match: 3. Germline loops: CDR1 KGHSH, CDR2 LQKENI. The DNA of the CDR3 is TGTGCCAGCTCACGAGGACAGGGGGCGAGCAATCAGCCCCAGCATTTT. Translation: CASSRGQGASNQPQHF.

The V gene is TRBV9, the J gene TRBJ1-2, with a tentative D call TRBD1 (5 bases). The length of the CDR3 is 14 residues. The V gene's germline CDR1 is SGDLS and CDR2 YYNGEE. Deletions cut 2 bases from V and 8 bases from J, with 16 bases between. The DNA of the CDR3 is TGTGCCAGCAGCGTTATGGGGAGGGGAAAGGGCTACACCTTC. Translation gives CASSVMGRGKGYTF.

This clone was recorded a few times. V and J are TRBV7-9 and TRBJ2-7; tentatively, D is TRBD1 (6 bases). The ends were cut back, 5 bases at V and 1 base at J, with 12 bases in the middle. Germline-derived CDR1 and CDR2 are SEHNR and FQNEAQ (reference sequence). The CDR3 covers 14 residues. The CDR3 sequence: CASSLTGSSYEQYF. The CDR3 DNA is TGTGCCAGCAGCCTAACAGGGAGTTCCTACGAGCAGTACTTC.

The chain links TRBV5-1 to TRBJ1-3; D not certain. V lost 4 bases, J lost 2 bases, and 10 bases lay in between. The CDR3 runs to 14 residues. Per germline, CDR1 SGHRS and CDR2 YFSETQ. The CDR3 loop is CASSPEQTGNTIYF. The CDR3 DNA sequence: TGCGCCAGCAGCCCAGAACAGACTGGAAACACCATATATTTT.

This clone was seen a few times. The chain couples TRBV30 to TRBJ1-2, with D possibly matching TRBD1 (5 bases). V was pared by 0 bases and J by 4 bases, with 15 bases between. Germline V lookup: CDR1 GTSNPN, CDR2 SVGIG (reference sequence). This CDR3 is built from 15 residues. CDR3 sequence (DNA): TGTGCCTGGAGTGTAAAGACAGTGACCTTCTATGGCTACACCTTC. Its translation: CAWSVKTVTFYGYTF.

The V gene is TRBV7-8, the J gene TRBJ2-7; TRBD1 agrees at 12 bases. Trimming cost V 5 bases and J 6 bases; bases outside gene matches: 5. Germline assignment: CDR1 SGHVS and CDR2 FQNEAQ. The CDR3 spans 14 residues. CDR3 sequence (DNA): TGTGCCAGCAGCCGGGACAGGGGGCTTGTCGAGCAGTACTTC. Protein sequence: CASSRDRGLVEQYF.

This sequence joins TRBV11-2 and TRBJ1-5; perhaps TRBD1 as D (5 bases). The V end lost 0 bases, the J end lost 6 bases, and 15 bases lay between the germline ends. Germline V lookup: CDR1 SGHAT, CDR2 FQNNGV. This CDR3 region has 16 residues. CDR3 bases: TGTGCCAGCAGCTTAGAGCCGGGGCAGGGTGGTCAGCCCCAGCATTTT. Translation gives CASSLEPGQGGQPQHF.

The gene calls are TRBV19 and TRBJ2-2; 8 bases are a match to TRBD2. Germline V gives CDR1 LNHDA, CDR2 SQIVND (reference sequence). The CDR3 runs 14 residues. The V gene end was trimmed by 7 bases and the J gene end by 6 bases; junction bases not matched to a gene: 7. CDR3 protein: CASTPGGPAGELFF. CDR3 sequence (DNA): TGTGCCAGTACCCCGGGGGGGCCGGCCGGGGAGCTGTTTTTT.

The V gene is TRBV7-3, the J gene TRBJ1-6, with D uncertain. The CDR3 consists of 13 residues. The V end was cut by 1 base, the J end by 7 bases, with 5 bases between. Germline assignment: CDR1 SGHTA and CDR2 FQGTGA. Written as DNA, the CDR3 is TGTGCCAGCAGCTTAAGTGGGAATTCACCCCTCCACTTT. Translating gives CASSLSGNSPLHF. Variable domain in full (rest from reference TRBV7-3 and TRBJ1-6): GAGVSQTPSNKVTEKGKYVELRCDPISGHTALYWYRQSLGQGPEFLIYFQGTGAADDSGLPNDRFFAVRPEGSVSTLKIQRTERGDSAVYLCASSLSGNSPLHFGNGTRLTVT.

This clone is deemed medium-sized (0.01 to 0.1%). The V and J genes are TRBV7-3 and TRBJ2-4, with D possibly matching TRBD2 (6 bases). V lost 5 bases and J lost 7, with 15 bases in between. Germline V CDR1 and CDR2: SGHTA, FQGTGA. CDR3 length: 14 amino acids. This CDR3 reads CASSTGGGGNIQYF. The CDR3 DNA reads TGTGCCAGCAGCACCGGGGGAGGTGGTAACATTCAGTACTTC. Full variable domain (rest looked up from reference TRBV7-3 and TRBJ2-4): GAGVSQTPSNKVTEKGKYVELRCDPISGHTALYWYRQSLGQGPEFLIYFQGTGAADDSGLPNDRFFAVRPEGSVSTLKIQRTERGDSAVYLCASSTGGGGNIQYFGAGTRLSVL.

The V gene is TRBV23-1, the J gene TRBJ1-5; the D is unclear. TRBV23-1 is designated an ORF whose function remains uncertain. Deletions cut 4 bases from V and 4 bases from J, with 23 bases between. The CDR3 totals 18 residues. CDR3 residues: CASSPSRRRRDGNQPQHF. CDR3 in DNA: TGCGCCAGCAGTCCCTCAAGGAGGCGGCGGGATGGTAATCAGCCCCAGCATTTT.

This sequence joins TRBV27 and TRBJ2-1; 9 bases are a match to TRBD1. The CDR3 loop spans 15 amino acids. J gave up 6 bases and V 5 bases, and 8 bases lay outside the gene matches. From germline, CDR1 is MNHEY and CDR2 SMNVEV (reference sequence). The CDR3 DNA is TGTGCCAGCAGTCTCCGGGGACAGGGATCCAATGAGCAGTTCTTC. Residues: CASSLRGQGSNEQFF.

This clone came up a few times. The rearrangement joins TRBV5-1 to TRBJ1-1, with D possibly TRBD1 on 5 matching bases. CDR1 SGHRS and CDR2 YFSETQ come from the germline V gene. V shed 4 bases and J shed 0 bases, with 10 bases lying between them. This CDR3 is 14 amino acids long. CDR3 sequence reads: CASSRDGMNTEAFF. CDR3 nucleotide sequence: TGCGCCAGCAGCAGGGACGGGATGAACACTGAAGCTTTCTTT.